One sample yielded the 5 T cell receptor beta chains listed below, sequenced in a study of cytomegalovirus exposure and HLA in healthy donors. Sequencing was performed with immunoSEQ multiplex PCR; in TCRdb, only in-frame clones are kept and a portion is missing. There are roughly 280,000 clones in the sample; approximately 83% occur only once, and over 0.95% lies in the top ten. Sequencing was performed on PBMCs. The receptors were sampled from a woman aged 18-29 years in good health and CMV-seronegative.

The sample holds a few counts of this clone. J is TRBJ1-2 and V is TRBV27; tentatively, D is TRBD1 (5 bases). Trimming stripped 6 bases from V and 5 bases from J, with 13 bases between. The CDR3 spans 13 residues. Per germline, CDR1 MNHEY and CDR2 SMNVEV (reference sequence). As DNA, the CDR3 is TGTGCCAGCAGCTTAAGGGCAGGGTATGGCTACACCTTC. It yields the protein CASSLRAGYGYTF.

CDR3 loop: CAISASGRDGYTF. CDR3 bases: TGTGCCATCAGTGCGTCAGGGCGGGATGGCTACACCTTC. V gene TRBV10-3 combines with J gene TRBJ1-2, with D possibly matching TRBD1 (5 bases). CDR1 is ENHRY and CDR2 is SYGVKD in the germline V gene. The CDR3 loop spans 13 amino acids. Trimming removed 4 bases from V and 6 bases from J, with 12 bases in between.

The chain recombines TRBV7-9 with TRBJ1-2; weak D call: TRBD1 (6 bases). The CDR3 extends over 13 amino acids. V was cut by 3 bases and J by 1 base, with 6 bases left in between. Germline V gene sequence: CDR1 SEHNR, CDR2 FQNEAQ (reference sequence). The CDR3 here is CASSLDSNYGYTF. CDR3 coding DNA: TGTGCCAGCAGCTTGGACAGTAACTATGGCTACACCTTC.

This chain uses TRBV5-1 with TRBJ1-6; 9 bases are shared with TRBD1. The V segment lost 3 bases and the J segment 5 bases; nucleotides outside the gene matches: 6. Germline V CDR1 and CDR2: SGHRS, YFSETQ. This CDR3 has 16 amino acids. CDR3 sequence: CASSWGQGTNNSPLHF. DNA for the CDR3: TGCGCCAGCAGCTGGGGACAGGGAACCAATAATTCACCCCTCCACTTT.

The gene calls are TRBV27 and TRBJ1-2; D is possibly TRBD1 (6 bases). Germline V gives CDR1 MNHEY, CDR2 SMNVEV (reference sequence). This CDR3 contains 14 residues. The V end was cut by 4 bases, the J end by 2 bases, with 11 bases between. Written as DNA, the CDR3 is TGTGCCAGCAGTTCCCCGACAGGAAACTATGGCTACACCTTC. Amino acids: CASSSPTGNYGYTF.